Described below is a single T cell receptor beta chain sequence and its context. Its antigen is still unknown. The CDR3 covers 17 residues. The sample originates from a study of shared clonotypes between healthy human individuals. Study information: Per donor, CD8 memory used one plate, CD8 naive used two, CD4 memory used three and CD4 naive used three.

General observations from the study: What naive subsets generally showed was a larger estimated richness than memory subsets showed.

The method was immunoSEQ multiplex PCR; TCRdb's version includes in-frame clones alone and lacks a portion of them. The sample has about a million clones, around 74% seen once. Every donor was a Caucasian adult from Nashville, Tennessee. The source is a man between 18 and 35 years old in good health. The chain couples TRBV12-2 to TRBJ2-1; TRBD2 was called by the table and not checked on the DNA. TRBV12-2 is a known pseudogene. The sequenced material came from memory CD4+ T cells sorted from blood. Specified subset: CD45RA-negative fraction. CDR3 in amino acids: CASRHTKTSGSDCEQFF. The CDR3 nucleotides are TGTGCAAGTCGTCACACAAAAACTAGCGGGAGTGATTGTGAGCAGTTCTTC.